This TCR beta chain was retrieved from a study of blood T cell repertoires in COVID-19. The table came from immunoSEQ multiplex PCR; TCRdb's copy has only in-frame clones and leaves some out. This sample has approximately 300,000 clones; around 82% occur once, and the top ten carry 0.75% to 0.95%. Seattle cases were enrolled at active infection and followed longitudinally. The germline V gene has CDR1 SGHAT and CDR2 FQNNGV. The CDR3 runs 12 residues. Trimming pared 1 base from V and 5 bases from J, leaving 5 bases between. This chain joins TRBV11-2 and TRBJ1-2; D remains unclear. This clonotype was obtained from a human donor with COVID-19, enrolled during active disease. The donor label of this sample is uncertain. Sequences were obtained from peripheral blood. The CDR3 protein is CASSLAGYGYTF. CDR3 sequence (DNA): TGTGCCAGCAGCTTAGCCGGGTATGGCTACACCTTC.